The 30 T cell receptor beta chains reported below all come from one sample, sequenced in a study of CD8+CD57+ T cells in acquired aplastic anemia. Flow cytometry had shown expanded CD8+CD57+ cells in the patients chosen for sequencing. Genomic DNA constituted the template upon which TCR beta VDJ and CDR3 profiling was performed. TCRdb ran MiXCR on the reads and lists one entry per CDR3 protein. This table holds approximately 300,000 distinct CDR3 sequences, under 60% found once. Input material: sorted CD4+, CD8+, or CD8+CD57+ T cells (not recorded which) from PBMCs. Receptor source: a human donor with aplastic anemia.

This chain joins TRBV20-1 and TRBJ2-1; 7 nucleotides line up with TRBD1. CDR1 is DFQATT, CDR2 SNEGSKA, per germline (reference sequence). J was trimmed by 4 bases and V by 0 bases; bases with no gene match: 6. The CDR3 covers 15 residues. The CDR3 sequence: CSARDTTGLYNEQFF. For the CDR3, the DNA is TGCAGTGCTAGAGATACGACAGGGCTTTACAATGAGCAGTTCTTC.

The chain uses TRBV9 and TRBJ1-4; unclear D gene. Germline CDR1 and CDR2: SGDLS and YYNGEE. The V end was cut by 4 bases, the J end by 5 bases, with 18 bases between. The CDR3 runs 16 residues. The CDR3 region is CASSPRTSGHNEKLFF. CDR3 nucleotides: TGTGCCAGCAGCCCCCGGACTAGCGGTCACAATGAAAAACTGTTTTTT.

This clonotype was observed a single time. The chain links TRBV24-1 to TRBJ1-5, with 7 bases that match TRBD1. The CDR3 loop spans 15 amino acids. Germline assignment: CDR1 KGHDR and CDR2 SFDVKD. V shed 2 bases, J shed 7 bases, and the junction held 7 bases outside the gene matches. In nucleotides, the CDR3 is TGTGCCACCAGTGATTCTTTGGCAGGGGGACAGCCCCAGCATTTT. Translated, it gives CATSDSLAGGQPQHF.

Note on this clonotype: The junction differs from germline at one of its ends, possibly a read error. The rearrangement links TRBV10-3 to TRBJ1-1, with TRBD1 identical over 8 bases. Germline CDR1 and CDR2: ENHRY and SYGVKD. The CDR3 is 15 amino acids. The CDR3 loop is CAISESQDRALGASF. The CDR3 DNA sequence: TGTGCCATCAGTGAGTCCCAGGACAGGGCGCTAGGAGCTTCCTTT.

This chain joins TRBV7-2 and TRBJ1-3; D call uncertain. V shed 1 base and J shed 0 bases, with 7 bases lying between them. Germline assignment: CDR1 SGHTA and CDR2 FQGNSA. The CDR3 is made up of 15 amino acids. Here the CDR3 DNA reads TGTGCCAGCAGCTTAGGGAGAATCTCTGGAAACACCATATATTTT. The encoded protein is CASSLGRISGNTIYF.

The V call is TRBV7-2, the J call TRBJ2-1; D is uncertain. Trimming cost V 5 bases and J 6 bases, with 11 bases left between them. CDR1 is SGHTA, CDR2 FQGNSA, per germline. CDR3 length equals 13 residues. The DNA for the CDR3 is TGTGCCAGCAGCCCCCGGACCGTCAATGAGCAGTTCTTC. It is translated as CASSPRTVNEQFF.

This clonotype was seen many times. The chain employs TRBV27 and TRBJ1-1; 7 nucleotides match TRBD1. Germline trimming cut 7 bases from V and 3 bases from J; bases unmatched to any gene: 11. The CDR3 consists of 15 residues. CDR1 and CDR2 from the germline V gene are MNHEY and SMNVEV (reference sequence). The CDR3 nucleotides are TGTGCCAGCATCCAGACAGGGCGGCGGGACACTGAAGCTTTCTTT. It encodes CASIQTGRRDTEAFF.

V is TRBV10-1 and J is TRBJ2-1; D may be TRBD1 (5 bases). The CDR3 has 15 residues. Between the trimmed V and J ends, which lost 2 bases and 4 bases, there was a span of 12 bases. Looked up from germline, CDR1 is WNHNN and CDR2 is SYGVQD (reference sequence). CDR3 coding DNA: TGCGCCAGCAGTGAGCTGATCGACAGATACAATGAGCAGTTCTTC. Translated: CASSELIDRYNEQFF.

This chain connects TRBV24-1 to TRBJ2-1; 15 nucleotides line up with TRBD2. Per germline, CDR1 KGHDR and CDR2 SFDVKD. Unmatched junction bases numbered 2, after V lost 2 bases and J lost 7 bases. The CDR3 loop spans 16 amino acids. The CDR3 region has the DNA TGTGCCACCAGTGATTACGGGACTAGCGGGAGGAATGAGCAGTTCTTC. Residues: CATSDYGTSGRNEQFF.

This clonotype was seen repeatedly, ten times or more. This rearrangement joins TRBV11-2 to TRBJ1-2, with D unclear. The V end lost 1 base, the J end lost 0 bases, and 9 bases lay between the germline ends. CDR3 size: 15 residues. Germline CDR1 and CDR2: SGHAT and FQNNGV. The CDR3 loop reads CASSLVLEANYGYTF. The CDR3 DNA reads TGTGCCAGCAGCTTAGTTCTCGAAGCTAACTATGGCTACACCTTC. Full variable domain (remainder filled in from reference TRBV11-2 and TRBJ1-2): EAGVAQSPRYKIIEKRQSVAFWCNPISGHATLYWYQQILGQGPKLLIQFQNNGVVDDSQLPKDRFSAERLKGVDSTLKIQPAKLEDSAVYLCASSLVLEANYGYTFGSGTRLTVV.

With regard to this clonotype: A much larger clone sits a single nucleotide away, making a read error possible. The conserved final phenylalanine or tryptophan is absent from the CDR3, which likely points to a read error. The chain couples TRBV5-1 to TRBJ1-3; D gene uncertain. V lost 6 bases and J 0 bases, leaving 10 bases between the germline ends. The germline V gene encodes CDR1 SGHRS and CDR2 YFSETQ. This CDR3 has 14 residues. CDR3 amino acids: CASKAVPSGNTIYL. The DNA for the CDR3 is TGCGCCAGCAAGGCGGTACCCTCTGGAAACACCATATATCTT.

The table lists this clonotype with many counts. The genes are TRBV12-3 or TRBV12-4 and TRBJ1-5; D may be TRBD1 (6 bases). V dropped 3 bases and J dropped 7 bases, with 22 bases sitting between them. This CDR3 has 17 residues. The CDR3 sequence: CASSLDLSRGRGQPQHF. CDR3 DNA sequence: TGTGCCAGCAGTTTGGACCTGTCTCGGGGGCGAGGACAGCCCCAGCATTTT.

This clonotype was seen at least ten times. CDR3: CASSARRTSSTEAFF. The DNA for the CDR3 is TGTGCCAGCAGTGCGCGTCGAACATCGAGCACTGAAGCTTTCTTT. The chain is built from TRBV2 and TRBJ1-1; no clear D. The CDR3 loop spans 15 amino acids. Germline assignment: CDR1 SNHLY and CDR2 FYNNEI. Trimming removed 4 bases at V and 4 bases at J, with 16 bases between.

The chain's CDR3 is CSVDYVWALYNEAFF. CDR3 nucleotides: TGCAGCGTTGATTACGTATGGGCCCTCTACAATGAAGCTTTCTTT. The rearrangement links TRBV29-1 to TRBJ1-1; D is unclear. Germline CDR1 is SQVTM and CDR2 is ANQGSEA. The CDR3 length is 15 residues. Trimming removed 3 bases from V and 7 bases from J, with 21 bases in between.

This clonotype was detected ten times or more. The CDR3 DNA reads as TGTGCCAGCAGCTTTGGGGGAAAATACAATGAGCAGTTCTTC. This gives the protein CASSFGGKYNEQFF. V and J are TRBV5-8 and TRBJ2-1; the D call may be TRBD1 or TRBD2 (5 bases each). Between the trimmed V and J ends, which lost 2 bases and 4 bases, there was a span of 10 bases. This CDR3 comprises 14 residues. Germline loops: CDR1 SGHTS, CDR2 YDEGEE.

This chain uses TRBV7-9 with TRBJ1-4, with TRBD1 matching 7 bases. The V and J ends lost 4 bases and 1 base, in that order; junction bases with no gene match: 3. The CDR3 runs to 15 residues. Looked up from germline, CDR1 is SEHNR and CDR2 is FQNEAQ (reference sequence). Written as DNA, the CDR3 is TGTGCCAGCAGCTCCACAGGGGTAACTAATGAAAAACTGTTTTTT. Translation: CASSSTGVTNEKLFF.

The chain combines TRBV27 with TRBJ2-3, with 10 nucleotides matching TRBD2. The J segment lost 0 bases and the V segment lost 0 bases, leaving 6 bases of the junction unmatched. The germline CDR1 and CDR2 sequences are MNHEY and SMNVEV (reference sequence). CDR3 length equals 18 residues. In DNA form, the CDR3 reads TGTGCCAGCAGTTTATCGGGAACTAGCGGGGCTAGCACAGATACGCAGTATTTT. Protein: CASSLSGTSGASTDTQYF.

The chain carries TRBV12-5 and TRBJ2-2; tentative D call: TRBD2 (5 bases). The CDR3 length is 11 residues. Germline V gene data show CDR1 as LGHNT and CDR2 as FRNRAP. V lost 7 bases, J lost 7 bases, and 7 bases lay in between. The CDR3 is CASAADGELFF. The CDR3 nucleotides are TGTGCTAGTGCAGCGGACGGGGAGCTGTTTTTT.

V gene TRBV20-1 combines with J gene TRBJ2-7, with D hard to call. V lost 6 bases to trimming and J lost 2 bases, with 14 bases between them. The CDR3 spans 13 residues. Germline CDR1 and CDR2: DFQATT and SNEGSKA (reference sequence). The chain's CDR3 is CSASRPEAYEQYF. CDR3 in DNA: TGCAGTGCGAGCAGGCCCGAAGCCTACGAGCAGTACTTC.

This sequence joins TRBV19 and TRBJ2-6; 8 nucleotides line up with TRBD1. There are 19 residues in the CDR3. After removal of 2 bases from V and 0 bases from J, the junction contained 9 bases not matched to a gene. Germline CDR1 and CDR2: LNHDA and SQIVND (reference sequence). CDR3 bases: TGTGCCAGTAGTATAAGGACAGGGATATCCCCCTCTGGGGCCAACGTCCTGACTTTC. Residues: CASSIRTGISPSGANVLTF.

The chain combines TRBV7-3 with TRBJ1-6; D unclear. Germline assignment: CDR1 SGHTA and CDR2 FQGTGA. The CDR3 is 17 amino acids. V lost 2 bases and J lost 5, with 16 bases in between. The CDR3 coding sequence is TGTGCCAGCAGCTTAGGGTCGAGTCCGGGAAATAATTCACCCCTCCACTTT. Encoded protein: CASSLGSSPGNNSPLHF.

The CDR3 region is CASSMSGGGDGYTF. CDR3 sequence (DNA): TGTGCCAGTAGTATGTCGGGGGGCGGGGATGGCTACACCTTC. This sequence joins TRBV19 and TRBJ1-2, with a tentative D call TRBD1 (6 bases). CDR1 LNHDA and CDR2 SQIVND come from the germline V gene (reference sequence). V lost 3 bases and J 6 bases, leaving 14 bases between the germline ends. CDR3 size: 14 residues.

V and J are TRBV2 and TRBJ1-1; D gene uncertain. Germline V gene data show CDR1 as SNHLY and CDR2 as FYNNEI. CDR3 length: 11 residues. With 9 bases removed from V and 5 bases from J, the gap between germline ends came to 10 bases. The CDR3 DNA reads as TGTGCCAGTCAGATAGATACTGAAGCTTTCTTT. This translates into CASQIDTEAFF.

The CDR3 nucleotides read TGTGCCATCAGTGAATTGATCAGGGCAAACGGTGATACGCAGTATTTT. Protein sequence: CAISELIRANGDTQYF. The chain has TRBV10-3 and TRBJ2-3; possibly TRBD1 for D (5 bases). This CDR3 contains 16 residues. Trimming stripped 3 bases from V and 6 bases from J, with 19 bases between. From germline, CDR1 is ENHRY and CDR2 SYGVKD.

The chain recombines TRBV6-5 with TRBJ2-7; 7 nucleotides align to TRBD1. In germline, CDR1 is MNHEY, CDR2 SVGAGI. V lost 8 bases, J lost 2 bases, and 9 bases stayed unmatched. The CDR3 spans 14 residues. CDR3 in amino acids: CASLGGSIPYEQYF. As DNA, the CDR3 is TGTGCCAGCTTAGGGGGCTCCATTCCCTACGAGCAGTACTTC.

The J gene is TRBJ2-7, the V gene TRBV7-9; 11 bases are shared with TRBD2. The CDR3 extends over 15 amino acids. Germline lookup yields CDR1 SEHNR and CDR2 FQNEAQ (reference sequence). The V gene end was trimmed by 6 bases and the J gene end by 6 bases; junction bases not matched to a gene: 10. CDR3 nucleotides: TGTGCCAGCAGGCAACTAGCGGGGGACGCCTCCGAGCAGTACTTC. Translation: CASRQLAGDASEQYF.

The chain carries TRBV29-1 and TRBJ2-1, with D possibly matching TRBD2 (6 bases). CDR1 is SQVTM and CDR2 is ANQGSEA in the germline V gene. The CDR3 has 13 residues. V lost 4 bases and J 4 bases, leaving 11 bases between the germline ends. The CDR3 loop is CSVASGRYNEQFF. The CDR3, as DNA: TGCAGCGTTGCCAGCGGGCGGTACAATGAGCAGTTCTTC.

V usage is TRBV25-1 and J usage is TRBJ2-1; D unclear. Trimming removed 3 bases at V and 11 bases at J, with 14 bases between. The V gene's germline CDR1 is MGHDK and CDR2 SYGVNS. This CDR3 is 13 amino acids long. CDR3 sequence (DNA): TGTGCCAGCAGTGATTACTCCCTGGGTAAGCAGTTCTTC. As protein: CASSDYSLGKQFF.

CDR3 sequence reads: CASSQLGTGKMNTEAFF. CDR3 bases: TGTGCCAGCAGCCAACTCGGGACAGGCAAGATGAACACTGAAGCTTTCTTT. The chain employs TRBV4-2 and TRBJ1-1, with TRBD1 matching 8 bases. The trim removed 2 bases at V and 0 bases at J, leaving 8 bases unmatched. Germline loops: CDR1 LGHNA, CDR2 YNFKEQ. This CDR3 contains 17 residues.

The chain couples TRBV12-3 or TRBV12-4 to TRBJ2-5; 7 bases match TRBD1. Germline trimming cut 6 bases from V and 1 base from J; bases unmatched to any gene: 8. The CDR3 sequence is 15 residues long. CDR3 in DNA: TGTGCCAGCAGCTTTGGGACAGTACCCCAAGAGACCCAGTACTTC. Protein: CASSFGTVPQETQYF.